This TCR beta chain was identified during a study of blood T cell repertoires in COVID-19. This clone occurred a few times. Method: immunoSEQ multiplex PCR; TCRdb's copy keeps in-frame clones and lacks some. The table shows more than 35,000 clones, with almost 85% occurring only once. The germline gives CDR1 MNHEY, CDR2 SVGAGI. Trimming pared 6 bases from V and 0 bases from J, leaving 12 bases between. The CDR3 totals 15 residues. Sequenced input: peripheral blood. The sequence was collected from a human donor in a cohort sampled during active COVID-19. V and J are TRBV6-5 and TRBJ1-3, with D possibly being TRBD1 (5 bases). The chain's CDR3 is CASRGPTYSGNTIYF. The CDR3 nucleotides are TGTGCCAGCAGGGGGCCAACCTACTCTGGAAACACCATATATTTT.